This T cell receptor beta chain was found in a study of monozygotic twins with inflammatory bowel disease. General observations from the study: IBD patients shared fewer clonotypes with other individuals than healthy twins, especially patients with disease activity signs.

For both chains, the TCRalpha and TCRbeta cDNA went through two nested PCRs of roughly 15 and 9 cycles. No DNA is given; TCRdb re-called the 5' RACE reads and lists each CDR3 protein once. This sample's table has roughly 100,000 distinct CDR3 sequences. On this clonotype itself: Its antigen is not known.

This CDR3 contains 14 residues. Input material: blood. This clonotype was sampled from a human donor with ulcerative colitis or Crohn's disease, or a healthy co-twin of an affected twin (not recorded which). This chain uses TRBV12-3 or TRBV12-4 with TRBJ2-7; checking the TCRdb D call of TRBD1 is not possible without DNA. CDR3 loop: CASSFWDRTYEQYF.